The entry below describes one T cell receptor beta chain. These data originate in a study of CD8+ T cells in alopecia areata. cDNA reverse transcribed from extracted RNA served as the sequencing template. Method: immunoSEQ multiplex PCR; TCRdb's copy keeps in-frame clones and lacks some. The top ten hold over 10% of the sample, which has some 150,000 clones, more than 85% seen once. The treatment denotes: oral pan-JAK inhibitor, 5-10 mg twice daily. Per germline, CDR1 SGHVS and CDR2 FNYEAQ. CDR3 size: 12 residues. Trimming took 0 bases from V and 13 from J, leaving 10 bases between them. Material: CD8+ T cells sorted from blood, obtained at week 4, from a patient treated with tofacitinib. This receptor was obtained from a human donor with alopecia areata. The V gene is TRBV7-6, the J gene TRBJ2-1; D remains ambiguous. In nucleotides, the CDR3 is TGTGCCAGCAGCTTAGCGCCGGCTCATCAGTTCTTC. It codes for CASSLAPAHQFF.